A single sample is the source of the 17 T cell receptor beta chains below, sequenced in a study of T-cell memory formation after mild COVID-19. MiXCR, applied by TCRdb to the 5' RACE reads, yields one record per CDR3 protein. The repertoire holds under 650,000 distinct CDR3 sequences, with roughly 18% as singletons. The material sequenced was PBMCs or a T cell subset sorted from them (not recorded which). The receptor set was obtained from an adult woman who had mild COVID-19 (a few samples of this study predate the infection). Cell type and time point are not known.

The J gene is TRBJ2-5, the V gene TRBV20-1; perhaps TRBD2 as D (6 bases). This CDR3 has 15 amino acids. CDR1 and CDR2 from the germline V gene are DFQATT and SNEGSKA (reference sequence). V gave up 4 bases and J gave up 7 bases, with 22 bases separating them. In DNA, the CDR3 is TGCAGTGCTAAGGAAGGGGAGGAAGCTATTGGGACCCAGTACTTC. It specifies CSAKEGEEAIGTQYF.

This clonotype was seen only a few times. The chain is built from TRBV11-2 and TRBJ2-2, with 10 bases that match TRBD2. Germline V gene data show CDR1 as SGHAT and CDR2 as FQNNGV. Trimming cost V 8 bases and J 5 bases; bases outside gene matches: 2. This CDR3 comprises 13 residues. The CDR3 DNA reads TGTGCCAGCCTGGGACTAGCGACCGGGGAGCTGTTTTTT. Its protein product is CASLGLATGELFF.

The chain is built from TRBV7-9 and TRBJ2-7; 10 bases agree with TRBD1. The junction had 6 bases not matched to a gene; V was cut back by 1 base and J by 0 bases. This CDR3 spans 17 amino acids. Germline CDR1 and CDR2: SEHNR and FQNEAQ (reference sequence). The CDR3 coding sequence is TGTGCCAGCAGCTTAGTTGACCGGGACAGGGGCTCCTACGAGCAGTACTTC. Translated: CASSLVDRDRGSYEQYF.

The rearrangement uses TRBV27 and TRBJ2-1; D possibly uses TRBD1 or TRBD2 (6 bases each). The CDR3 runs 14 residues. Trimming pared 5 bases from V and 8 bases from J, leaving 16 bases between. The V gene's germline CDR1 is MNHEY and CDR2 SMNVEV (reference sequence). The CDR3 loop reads CASSLTVRGDEQFF. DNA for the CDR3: TGTGCCAGCAGTCTGACAGTTAGGGGGGATGAGCAGTTCTTC.

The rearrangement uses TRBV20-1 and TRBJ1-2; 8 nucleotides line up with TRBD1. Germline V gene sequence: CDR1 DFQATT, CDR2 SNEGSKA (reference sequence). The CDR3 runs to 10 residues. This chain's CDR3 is CTVGGQGHTF. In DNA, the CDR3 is TGCACCGTGGGAGGACAGGGTCACACCTTC.

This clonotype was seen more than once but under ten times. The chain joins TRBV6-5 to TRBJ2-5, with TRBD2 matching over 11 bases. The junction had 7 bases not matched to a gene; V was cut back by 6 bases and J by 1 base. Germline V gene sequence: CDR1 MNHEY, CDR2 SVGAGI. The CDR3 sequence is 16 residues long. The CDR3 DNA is TGTGCCAGCAGATCACTAGCGGGAGTCTCCCAAGAGACCCAGTACTTC. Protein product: CASRSLAGVSQETQYF.

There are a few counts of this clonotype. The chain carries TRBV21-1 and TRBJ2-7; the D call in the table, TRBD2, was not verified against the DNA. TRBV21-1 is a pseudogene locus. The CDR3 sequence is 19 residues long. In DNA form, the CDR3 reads TGTGCCAGCAGCACAGGACTAGCGGGATCCATCCGTAAGGGAGAAGAGCAGTACTTC. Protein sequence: CASSTGLAGSIRKGEEQYF.

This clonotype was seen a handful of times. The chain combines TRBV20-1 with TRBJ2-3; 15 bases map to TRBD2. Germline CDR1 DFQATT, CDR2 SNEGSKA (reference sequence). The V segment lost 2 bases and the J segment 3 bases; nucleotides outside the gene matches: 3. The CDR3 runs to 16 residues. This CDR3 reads CSARRTSGGATDTQYF. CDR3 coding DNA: TGCAGTGCTAGAAGGACTAGCGGGGGGGCGACAGATACGCAGTATTTT.

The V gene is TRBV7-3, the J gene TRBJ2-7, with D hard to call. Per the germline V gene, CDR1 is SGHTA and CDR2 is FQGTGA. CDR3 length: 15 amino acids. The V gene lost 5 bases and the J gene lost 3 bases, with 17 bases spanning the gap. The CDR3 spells CASSPGRSSSYEQYF. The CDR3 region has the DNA TGTGCCAGCAGCCCCGGAAGGAGCTCCAGCTACGAGCAGTACTTC.

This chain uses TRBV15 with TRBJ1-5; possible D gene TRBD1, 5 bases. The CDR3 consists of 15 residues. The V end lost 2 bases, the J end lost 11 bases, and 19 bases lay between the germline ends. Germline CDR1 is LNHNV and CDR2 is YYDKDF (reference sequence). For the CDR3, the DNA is TGTGCCACCAGCAGACCAGAATGGGGGATGGTGGCCCAGCATTTT. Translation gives CATSRPEWGMVAQHF.

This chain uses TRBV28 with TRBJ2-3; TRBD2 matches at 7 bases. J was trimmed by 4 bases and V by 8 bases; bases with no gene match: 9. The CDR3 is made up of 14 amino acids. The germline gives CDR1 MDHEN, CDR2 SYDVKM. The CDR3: CASLRAGVADTQYF. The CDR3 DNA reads TGTGCCAGCCTGCGGGCGGGAGTTGCAGATACGCAGTATTTT.

CDR3 bases: TGTGCCAGCAGCGACCCCGGGACTAGCGGGAGTGGTTCCTACGAGCAGTACTTC. Residues: CASSDPGTSGSGSYEQYF. The chain has TRBV7-8 and TRBJ2-7; 14 nucleotides line up with TRBD2. Trimming took 5 bases from V and 1 from J; bases not matched to a gene: 10. Germline CDR1 reads SGHVS; CDR2 reads FQNEAQ. This CDR3 spans 18 amino acids.

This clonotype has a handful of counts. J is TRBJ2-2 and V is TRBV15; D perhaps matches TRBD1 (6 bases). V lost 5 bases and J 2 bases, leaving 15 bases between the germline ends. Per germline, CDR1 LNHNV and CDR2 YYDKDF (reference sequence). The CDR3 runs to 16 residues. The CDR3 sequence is CATSVKQGSNTGELFF. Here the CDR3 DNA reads TGTGCCACCAGCGTAAAACAGGGATCCAACACCGGGGAGCTGTTTTTT.

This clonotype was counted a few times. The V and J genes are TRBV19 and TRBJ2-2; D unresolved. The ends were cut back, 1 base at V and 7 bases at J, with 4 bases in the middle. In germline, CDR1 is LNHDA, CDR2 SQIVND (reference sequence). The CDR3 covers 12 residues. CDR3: CASSIGGGELFF. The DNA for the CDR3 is TGTGCCAGTAGTATAGGTGGCGGGGAGCTGTTTTTT.

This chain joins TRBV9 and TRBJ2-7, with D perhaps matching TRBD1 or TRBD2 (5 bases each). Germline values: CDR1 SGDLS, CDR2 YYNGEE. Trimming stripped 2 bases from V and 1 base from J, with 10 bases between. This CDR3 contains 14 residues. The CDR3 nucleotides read TGTGCCAGCAGCGTGGGGGAAACATCCTACGAGCAGTACTTC. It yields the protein CASSVGETSYEQYF.

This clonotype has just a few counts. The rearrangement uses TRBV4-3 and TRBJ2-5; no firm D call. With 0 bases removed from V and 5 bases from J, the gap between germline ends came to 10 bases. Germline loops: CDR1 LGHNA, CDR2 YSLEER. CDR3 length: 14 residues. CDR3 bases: TGCGCCAGCAGCCAAGATCTAGGTTTCGAGACCCAGTACTTC. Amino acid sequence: CASSQDLGFETQYF.

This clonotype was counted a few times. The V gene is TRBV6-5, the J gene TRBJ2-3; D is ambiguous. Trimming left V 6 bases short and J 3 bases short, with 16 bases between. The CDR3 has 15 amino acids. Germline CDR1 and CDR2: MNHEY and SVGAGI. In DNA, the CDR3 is TGTGCCAGCAGACAAACTATTTTTGGGACAGATACGCAGTATTTT. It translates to CASRQTIFGTDTQYF.